The source of this T cell receptor (beta chain) is a study of OX40 agonist ivuxolimab in advanced cancers. Study-level information: Patients with hepatocellular carcinoma, melanoma, renal cell or head and neck cancer made up the dose-escalation patients. Partial responses occurred in three patients (one hepatocellular carcinoma, two cutaneous melanoma).

Germline CDR1 is SEHNR and CDR2 is FQNEAQ (reference sequence). V lost 5 bases, J lost 1 base, and 11 bases lay in between. This CDR3 comprises 15 residues. TCRdb keeps only in-frame clones here, not all; method: immunoSEQ multiplex PCR. The table includes more than 10,000 clones, about 79% detected once. The TCR sequence derives from an adult with an advanced solid tumor such as melanoma, head and neck, liver or kidney cancer. This sample comprised CD4+ or CD8+ T cells sorted from blood, obtained in a trial of the OX40 agonist ivuxolimab. The chain has TRBV7-9 and TRBJ2-2, with D uncertain. The CDR3 coding sequence is TGTGCCAGCAGCCCCCTCCCTGGGAACACCGGGGAGCTGTTTTTT. Protein product: CASSPLPGNTGELFF.